This T cell receptor beta chain was recovered during a study of cytomegalovirus exposure and HLA in healthy donors. Study context: An earlier analysis found under 130 million unique TCR beta sequences from approximately 170 million T cells.

V was trimmed by 0 bases and J by 6 bases, leaving 3 bases between them. The germline gives CDR1 SEHNR, CDR2 FQNEAQ (reference sequence). This CDR3 is built from 12 residues. Comments on this clone: Its antigen remains unidentified.

Findings and caveats of the study: There were reportedly fewer N-insertions in an Asian-associated ancestry cluster than the roughly 700-donor mean, in a later analysis. The authors assumed roughly uniform sequencing depth across donors for presence/absence analyses.

Amplification used 60 Vbeta primers and 13 Jbeta primers. Clones were read by immunoSEQ multiplex PCR, and TCRdb kept only the in-frame ones, dropping some. In the table there are approximately 140,000 clones, about 86% of which are singletons. The gene calls are TRBV7-9 and TRBJ1-5; D gene uncertain. Sequenced material: PBMCs. The TCR originated in a man younger than 35 in good health and CMV-seronegative. CDR3 nucleotides: TGTGCCAGCAGCTTAGCGCGTCAGCCCCAGCATTTT. Amino acid sequence: CASSLARQPQHF.